This T cell receptor beta chain was profiled in a study of blood T cell repertoires in COVID-19. A Seattle source enrolled patients during active infection and followed them longitudinally. As processed by the authors: Reference gene primers were amplified, and this amplification served to estimate nucleated cell counts. TCRdb's table, derived via immunoSEQ multiplex PCR, lists solely in-frame clones and lacks some. Clone size and the V and J calls come from that table; the DNA yielded D and trimming. The sample contains fewer than 200,000 clones, 85% to 90% of which appear only once. The CDR3 contains 15 residues. The V end lost 4 bases, the J end lost 1 base, and 11 bases lay between the germline ends. CDR1 is SGHRS and CDR2 is YFSETQ in the germline V gene. This clone was counted once.

The sequence was collected from a woman in her 70s with COVID-19, enrolled during active disease. Sequencing was carried out using peripheral blood. The gene calls are TRBV5-1 and TRBJ2-2; maybe TRBD2 (6 bases). The chain's CDR3 is CASSRDLRNTGELFF. The CDR3 nucleotides are TGCGCCAGCAGCAGGGACTTACGGAACACCGGGGAGCTGTTTTTT.